The table lists the clone carrying this T cell receptor beta chain with many counts. Trimming removed 1 base at V and 0 bases at J, with 4 bases between. Germline values: CDR1 SGHTA, CDR2 FQGNSA. CDR3 length: 14 residues. This entry comes from a study of blood T cells in healthy people across ages. Overall study: With template switching, about one barcoded beta molecule was captured per two T cells.

Isolation recovered at least 7 million PBMCs from every sample. Combining a sample-barcoded 5' primer with a J-beta primer mix, a second PCR ran for roughly 6 to 12 cycles. There were at least 2.5 million CDR3-containing paired-end reads obtained from each sample. MiXCR, run by TCRdb on the 5' RACE reads, gives a single entry per CDR3 protein. The sample yields some 760,000 distinct CDR3 sequences, 20% to 30% seen once. Another study also made use of these data, one on T cells of mothers and their children. According to that study: Donors were a few healthy Caucasian mothers and their six children.

The TCR comes from a boy younger than 18 in good health. The source material was blood. This rearrangement joins TRBV7-2 to TRBJ1-3, with D unresolved. The CDR3 DNA follows: TGTGCCAGCAGCTTAGACAGCTCTGGAAACACCATATATTTT. This translates into CASSLDSSGNTIYF. Complete variable domain (other parts from reference TRBV7-2 and TRBJ1-3): GAGVSQSPSNKVTEKGKDVELRCDPISGHTALYWYRQSLGQGLEFLIYFQGNSAPDKSGLPSDRFSAERTGGSVSTLTIQRTQQEDSAVYLCASSLDSSGNTIYFGEGSWLTVV.